The 8 T cell receptor beta chains below were found in one sample sequenced in a study of PD-1 blockade in classical Hodgkin lymphoma (dated by TCRdb to 2018 to 2020). To prepare the library, the immunoSEQ multiplex PCR assay was applied. Held by TCRdb, this immuneACCESS table contains in-frame sequences only and omits some clones. Under half of the omission traces to an unresolved V gene where checked; the cause of the rest is unknown. Here the sample has 25,000 or so clones; about 71% occur a single time. In total, the top ten clones hold about a sixth of the sample. Sample time point, as interpreted from the label and publication: cycle 1 day 1 (C1D1), immediately before nivolumab initiation. Every trial patient had relapsed following autologous stem cell transplantation, and prior brentuximab vedotin exposure was what differed among cohorts A, B and C. Sample: peripheral blood mononuclear cells (PBMCs), taken at baseline. The receptors come from a human donor with classical Hodgkin lymphoma.

The chain carries TRBV9 and TRBJ2-1, with D possibly being TRBD1 (5 bases). The CDR3 covers 14 residues. V lost 4 bases to trimming and J lost 7 bases, with 15 bases between them. Germline V gene data show CDR1 as SGDLS and CDR2 as YYNGEE. CDR3 sequence reads: CASSQKGKGNEQFF. CDR3 coding DNA: TGTGCCAGCAGCCAGAAGGGGAAGGGTAATGAGCAGTTCTTC.

The genes are TRBV19 and TRBJ2-7; possibly TRBD1 for D (6 bases). The CDR3 totals 12 residues. The germline CDR1 and CDR2 sequences are LNHDA and SQIVND (reference sequence). V was clipped by 5 bases and J by 10 bases, with 15 bases between them. Written as DNA, the CDR3 is TGTGCCAGTAGTTTTCTACAGGGAGACCAGTACTTC. Amino acids: CASSFLQGDQYF. The whole variable domain, filled in from reference TRBV19 and TRBJ2-7, reads DGGITQSPKYLFRKEGQNVTLSCEQNLNHDAMYWYRQDPGQGLRLIYYSQIVNDFQKGDIAEGYSVSREKKESFPLTVTSAQKNPTAFYLCASSFLQGDQYFGPGTRLTVT.

The chain employs TRBV18 and TRBJ1-1; a possible D gene is TRBD1 (5 bases). Germline V gene data show CDR1 as KGHSH and CDR2 as LQKENI. The CDR3 runs to 13 residues. Trimming left V 3 bases short and J 11 bases short, with 16 bases between. The CDR3 region has the DNA TGTGCCAGCTCACCTCCCGGGGGGATGTATGCTTTCTTT. This encodes CASSPPGGMYAFF.

The V and J genes are TRBV19 and TRBJ1-1; D perhaps matches TRBD1 (6 bases). The CDR3 has 13 residues. CDR1 is LNHDA and CDR2 is SQIVND in the germline V gene (reference sequence). Trimming left V 3 bases short and J 10 bases short, with 15 bases between. The CDR3: CASSILGAEIAFF. The CDR3, as DNA: TGTGCCAGTAGTATCTTGGGGGCAGAGATAGCTTTCTTT. Complete variable domain (other parts from reference TRBV19 and TRBJ1-1): DGGITQSPKYLFRKEGQNVTLSCEQNLNHDAMYWYRQDPGQGLRLIYYSQIVNDFQKGDIAEGYSVSREKKESFPLTVTSAQKNPTAFYLCASSILGAEIAFFGQGTRLTVV.

This clone was seen a handful of times. The chain recombines TRBV19 with TRBJ1-1, with TRBD1 as a possible D gene (5 bases). CDR1 and CDR2 from the germline V gene are LNHDA and SQIVND (reference sequence). The CDR3 is 13 amino acids. The V and J ends lost 3 bases and 1 base respectively, with 6 bases between them. The CDR3 nucleotides are TGTGCCAGTAGTATTAGGGGGAACACTGAAGCTTTCTTT. Translated: CASSIRGNTEAFF.

This clone was recorded only once. V usage is TRBV7-9 and J usage is TRBJ1-2; the match to TRBD1 covers 9 bases. Germline V CDR1 and CDR2: SEHNR, FQNEAQ (reference sequence). V shed 5 bases, J shed 5 bases, and the junction held 6 bases outside the gene matches. This CDR3 has 14 amino acids. The CDR3 DNA is TGTGCCAGCAGCCCGGGACAGGGATTTTATGGCTACACCTTC. Amino acid sequence: CASSPGQGFYGYTF.

J is TRBJ2-2 and V is TRBV6-5; TRBD2 agrees at 7 bases. The CDR3 has 15 amino acids. Per germline, CDR1 MNHEY and CDR2 SVGAGI. The trim removed 7 bases at V and 2 bases at J, leaving 7 bases unmatched. In DNA form, the CDR3 reads TGTGCCAGCACCAGGGACTATGACAACACCGGGGAGCTGTTTTTT. Amino acid sequence: CASTRDYDNTGELFF.

The chain employs TRBV18 and TRBJ2-5; a possible D gene is TRBD1 (6 bases). Germline values: CDR1 KGHSH, CDR2 LQKENI. There are 14 residues in the CDR3. V gave up 3 bases and J gave up 3 bases, with 11 bases separating them. CDR3 sequence (DNA): TGTGCCAGCTCACCTAGTGACAGGAAAGAGACCCAGTACTTC. Its translation: CASSPSDRKETQYF.